This passage covers 18 T cell receptor beta chains from one sample sequenced in a study of blood T cell repertoires in COVID-19. Profiling relied on immunoSEQ multiplex PCR, and the TCRdb table lists in-frame clones only, not all of them. Of about 400,000 clones listed, 70% to 90% are singletons. Specimen: PBMCs or T cells enriched from blood (not recorded which). The receptors come from a middle-aged woman with acute COVID-19.

This clone was counted a single time. The chain joins TRBV3-1 (or the pseudogene TRBV3-2) to TRBJ1-2; unclear D gene. Germline V gene sequence: CDR1 LGHDT, CDR2 YNNKEL (reference sequence). The CDR3 consists of 14 residues. With 3 bases removed from V and 8 bases from J, the gap between germline ends came to 16 bases. The CDR3 DNA is TGTGCCAGCAGCCATACGGAGGGAAGAGGGGGCTACACCTTC. Its translation: CASSHTEGRGGYTF.

This chain links TRBV5-4 with TRBJ2-7, with D perhaps TRBD2 (7 bases). Germline V gene lookup returns CDR1 SGHNT and CDR2 YYREEE (reference sequence). This CDR3 spans 14 amino acids. Deletions cut 0 bases from V and 3 bases from J, with 10 bases between. CDR3 region: CASSLGEGVYEQYF. CDR3 DNA sequence: TGTGCCAGCAGCTTGGGGGAGGGGGTCTACGAGCAGTACTTC.

The chain employs TRBV15 and TRBJ1-5; possible D gene TRBD1, 5 bases. V was shortened by 6 bases and J by 2 bases, with 11 bases between the two germline ends. The CDR3 is 14 residues long. Germline V gene data show CDR1 as LNHNV and CDR2 as YYDKDF (reference sequence). The CDR3 nucleotides read TGTGCCACCAGTCGGGGGGATGGCAATCAGCCCCAGCATTTT. It yields the protein CATSRGDGNQPQHF. The complete variable domain, with remaining parts taken from reference TRBV15 and TRBJ1-5, reads DAMVIQNPRYQVTQFGKPVTLSCSQTLNHNVMYWYQQKSSQAPKLLFHYYDKDFNNEADTPDNFQSRRPNTSFCFLDIRSPGLGDTAMYLCATSRGDGNQPQHFGDGTRLSIL.

The chain has TRBV2 and TRBJ1-2, with a weak D call TRBD1 (6 bases). This CDR3 comprises 14 residues. Germline CDR1 reads SNHLY; CDR2 reads FYNNEI. The V end lost 3 bases, the J end lost 5 bases, and 13 bases lay between the germline ends. The CDR3 DNA is TGTGCCAGCAGTGACGGGGGGGCAGGGTATGGCTACACCTTC. Its translation is CASSDGGAGYGYTF.

The chain has TRBV6-5 and TRBJ1-4, with a tentative D call TRBD1 (5 bases). From germline, CDR1 is MNHEY and CDR2 SVGAGI. Deletions cut 7 bases from V and 15 bases from J, with 18 bases between. The CDR3 spans 12 residues. This chain's CDR3 is CASTRTRQSMFF. Written as DNA, the CDR3 is TGTGCCAGCACCAGAACTCGACAGTCGATGTTTTTT.

The chain recombines TRBV19 with TRBJ1-5; D possibly corresponds to TRBD1 (6 bases). The CDR3 extends over 14 amino acids. Germline loops: CDR1 LNHDA, CDR2 SQIVND (reference sequence). Trimming took 6 bases from V and 4 from J, leaving 13 bases between them. The DNA for the CDR3 is TGTGCCAGTAGCCACCAGAGGGGGAATCAGCCCCAGCATTTT. This translates into CASSHQRGNQPQHF.

This clone was detected once. The J gene is TRBJ1-6, the V gene TRBV6-1; D gene uncertain. The CDR3 is 14 residues long. The germline V gene has CDR1 MNHNS and CDR2 SASEGT. V gave up 3 bases and J gave up 6 bases, with 9 bases separating them. CDR3 residues: CASSESPFNSPLHF. The CDR3 nucleotides read TGTGCCAGCAGTGAGAGTCCCTTTAATTCACCCCTCCACTTT.

The chain has TRBV5-1 and TRBJ1-5; no definite D call. Trimming pared 0 bases from V and 0 bases from J, leaving 7 bases between. CDR1 is SGHRS, CDR2 YFSETQ, per germline. CDR3 length equals 15 residues. CDR3 protein: CASSLDGNSNQPQHF. The CDR3 coding sequence is TGCGCCAGCAGCTTGGACGGTAATAGCAATCAGCCCCAGCATTTT. Variable domain in full (rest from reference TRBV5-1 and TRBJ1-5): KAGVTQTPRYLIKTRGQQVTLSCSPISGHRSVSWYQQTPGQGLQFLFEYFSETQRNKGNFPGRFSGRQFSNSRSEMNVSTLELGDSALYLCASSLDGNSNQPQHFGDGTRLSIL.

The chain is built from TRBV5-1 and TRBJ2-3; D is possibly TRBD2 (6 bases). The CDR3 is 14 residues long. Trimming removed 2 bases at V and 5 bases at J, with 12 bases between. Germline CDR1 is SGHRS and CDR2 is YFSETQ. The DNA of the CDR3 is TGCGCCAGCAGCTTTGGGGGGTCTATAGATACGCAGTATTTT. Its protein is CASSFGGSIDTQYF.

This rearrangement joins TRBV19 to TRBJ1-2; TRBD1 is a possible D gene (5 bases). CDR1 LNHDA and CDR2 SQIVND come from the germline V gene (reference sequence). This CDR3 has 14 amino acids. Trimming removed 3 bases from V and 2 bases from J, with 10 bases in between. CDR3 sequence (DNA): TGTGCCAGTAGTATGCAGGGCACCAACTATGGCTACACCTTC. The encoded protein is CASSMQGTNYGYTF.

This rearrangement joins TRBV6-6 to TRBJ1-6; no reliable D call. The CDR3 sequence is 14 residues long. Germline-derived CDR1 and CDR2 are MNHNY and SVGAGI (reference sequence). V gave up 5 bases and J gave up 8 bases, with 13 bases separating them. The chain's CDR3 is CASSPQRLDSPLHF. DNA of the CDR3: TGTGCCAGCAGTCCCCAGCGGTTGGATTCACCCCTCCACTTT.

The chain is built from TRBV19 and TRBJ1-1; no reliable D call. Germline V gives CDR1 LNHDA, CDR2 SQIVND (reference sequence). The length of the CDR3 is 14 residues. V dropped 5 bases and J dropped 1 base, with 11 bases sitting between them. CDR3 residues: CASSLGSGNTEAFF. The DNA for the CDR3 is TGTGCCAGTAGTTTGGGCTCTGGGAACACTGAAGCTTTCTTT. The full variable domain, in which reference TRBV19 and TRBJ1-1 provide the parts outside the CDR3, is DGGITQSPKYLFRKEGQNVTLSCEQNLNHDAMYWYRQDPGQGLRLIYYSQIVNDFQKGDIAEGYSVSREKKESFPLTVTSAQKNPTAFYLCASSLGSGNTEAFFGQGTRLTVV.

This chain joins TRBV4-2 and TRBJ1-2; TRBD1 matches 7 bases. Germline loops: CDR1 LGHNA, CDR2 YNFKEQ. CDR3 length: 13 residues. V was pared by 0 bases and J by 5 bases, with 0 bases of the junction left unmatched. CDR3 bases: TGTGCCAGCAGCCAAGAACAGGGGTATGGCTACACCTTC. Translated: CASSQEQGYGYTF.

V gene TRBV25-1 combines with J gene TRBJ1-5; the D gene is possibly TRBD1 (5 bases). CDR1 is MGHDK and CDR2 is SYGVNS in the germline V gene. Trimming stripped 4 bases from V and 2 bases from J, with 9 bases between. The CDR3 loop spans 14 amino acids. Here the CDR3 DNA reads TGTGCCAGCAGTGGAATCAGGGGCAATCAGCCCCAGCATTTT. It specifies CASSGIRGNQPQHF.

The chain combines TRBV4-1 with TRBJ1-3; D remains unclear. Germline V lookup: CDR1 MGHRA, CDR2 YSYEKL. The germline V and J ends were trimmed by 1 base and 1 base, with 8 bases remaining between them. The CDR3 contains 15 residues. The CDR3 nucleotides read TGCGCCAGCAGCCAAGTGGTGAGTTCTGGAAACACCATATATTTT. Amino acid sequence: CASSQVVSSGNTIYF.

The chain links TRBV2 to TRBJ1-5, with a weak D call TRBD1 (6 bases). Germline V gene sequence: CDR1 SNHLY, CDR2 FYNNEI. This CDR3 has 16 amino acids. V shed 7 bases and J shed 6 bases, with 22 bases lying between them. CDR3 in amino acids: CASNLGTYREGQPQHF. The CDR3 DNA reads as TGTGCCAGCAATCTGGGCACGTACAGGGAGGGTCAGCCCCAGCATTTT.

The chain combines TRBV2 with TRBJ2-2, with TRBD1 matching over 12 bases. CDR3 size: 15 residues. The germline gives CDR1 SNHLY, CDR2 FYNNEI. The ends lost 7 bases at V and 5 bases at J; junction bases unmatched: 5. The CDR3 sequence: CASMLGQGATGELFF. For the CDR3, the DNA is TGTGCCAGCATGTTGGGACAGGGGGCGACCGGGGAGCTGTTTTTT.

The CDR3 DNA reads TGTGCCAGCAGCCCGTTGACTTCGGGACAGCCTGAAAAACTGTTTTTT. This gives the protein CASSPLTSGQPEKLFF. The chain couples TRBV9 to TRBJ1-4; TRBD1 aligns across 7 bases. V dropped 4 bases and J dropped 7; count of bases not matched to a gene: 13. From germline, CDR1 is SGDLS and CDR2 YYNGEE. CDR3 length equals 16 residues.